This is a list of T cell receptor beta chains from one sample in a study of T cell clones after liver transplantation. Generated by immunoSEQ multiplex PCR, the TCRdb table keeps only in-frame clones and is missing some. The data show fewer than 110,000 clones, with around 80% seen just once and roughly 3.1% held by the top ten. The material was CD4+ T cells from blood, obtained around 44 months after liver transplant. These receptors were taken from a human patient who received a liver transplant. Part of the T cells may come from the graft donor. Both conserved end residues are part of each CDR3. The order of the fields is V gene, clone size, D gene, J gene, CDR3 DNA, CDR3 protein. A D gene is named only where the DNA matches it firmly. Size is stated for part of the rows, as once, few or many counts, or as a class when the clone is expanded.

TRBV14	once	-	TRBJ2-7	TGTGCCAGCAGCCTGACAGGTGCCTCCTACGAGCAGTACTTC	CASSLTGASYEQYF
TRBV7-6	-	-	TRBJ2-2	TGTGCCAGCAGCTTAGGGACGCTCAGGGGCACCGGGGAGCTGTTTTTT	CASSLGTLRGTGELFF
TRBV5-1	-	-	TRBJ2-2	TGCGCCAGCAGCTTGGGGACGGCCCCGGACACCGGGGAGCTGTTTTTT	CASSLGTAPDTGELFF
TRBV5-8	-	-	TRBJ1-5	TGTGCCAGCAGCTTGGGGGGGGTCGGCAATCAGCCCCAGCATTTT	CASSLGGVGNQPQHF
TRBV7-9	-	-	TRBJ1-1	TGTGCCAGCAGATCGGAGGGCAACGAAGCTTTCTTT	CASRSEGNEAFF
TRBV5-1	-	TRBD1	TRBJ2-1	TGCGCCAGCAACCCAATCACCGGGACAGGGGCTCGTGTGGGAAGATACAATGAGCAGTTCTTC	CASNPITGTGARVGRYNEQFF
TRBV19	-	-	TRBJ2-2	TGTGCCAGTAGTATGGCGGGTCGCAGCGGCGGGGAGCTGTTTTTT	CASSMAGRSGGELFF
TRBV4-3	-	-	TRBJ2-7	TGCGCCAGCAGCCAAGATTTAGGGGGAACCCACTACGAGCAGTACTTC	CASSQDLGGTHYEQYF
TRBV6-5	-	TRBD2	TRBJ2-5	TGTGCCAGCAGTTACACCCAGGGAGGGGAGACCCAGTACTTC	CASSYTQGGETQYF
TRBV29-1	-	TRBD1	TRBJ1-3	TGCAGCGCTCTCGGGACAGGGAACGGAAACACCATATATTTT	CSALGTGNGNTIYF
TRBV2	few	-	TRBJ1-2	TGTGCCAGCAGCTGGACAGATCGGGGTGGCTACACCTTC	CASSWTDRGGYTF
TRBV29-1	-	-	TRBJ1-5	TGCAGCGTTGGGGGGGGCGGGAGCAATCAGCCCCAGCATTTT	CSVGGGGSNQPQHF
TRBV6-5	-	TRBD1	TRBJ1-6	TGTGCCAGCACCCTAGACAGGGGGCGTTCACCCCTCCACTTT	CASTLDRGRSPLHF
TRBV6-1	-	-	TRBJ2-5	TGTGCCAGCAGTGAAGTGAGGAACAAGGCAATAGGGGAGACCCAGTACTTC	CASSEVRNKAIGETQYF
TRBV4-1	-	TRBD2	TRBJ2-6	TGCGCCAGCAGCCAATCCCAAGCGGGGGGTCGCTCTGGGGCCAACGTCCTGACTTTC	CASSQSQAGGRSGANVLTF
TRBV15	-	-	TRBJ2-5	TGTGCCACCAGCAGGCCGGGACCCCTACGGGAGACCCAGTACTTC	CATSRPGPLRETQYF
TRBV18	-	TRBD2	TRBJ2-1	TGTGCCAGCTCTCCAAGGGGAGCGGGAAGATCCTACAATGAGCAGTTCTTC	CASSPRGAGRSYNEQFF
TRBV7-9	-	-	TRBJ2-2	TGTGCCAGCAGTTTTCGTGATGGGCGGACCGGGGAGCTGTTTTTT	CASSFRDGRTGELFF
TRBV10-3	-	TRBD1	TRBJ2-7	TGTGCCATCAGTCGACAGGGTTCCTACGAGCAGTACTTC	CAISRQGSYEQYF
TRBV5-1	-	-	TRBJ2-7	TGCGCCAGCAGCTTGGAGGGGGGCGGCTCCTACGAGCAGTACTTC	CASSLEGGGSYEQYF
TRBV28	once	TRBD1	TRBJ1-5	TGTGCCAGCAGTTTTGACAGGGGGGGTCAGCCCCAGCATTTT	CASSFDRGGQPQHF
TRBV28	-	TRBD2	TRBJ2-7	TGTGCCAGCGGGGAGGGGTCCTACGAGCAGTACTTC	CASGEGSYEQYF
TRBV7-3	-	-	TRBJ2-3	TGTGCCAGCAAGGGGCAGGGGACAGATACGCAGTATTTT	CASKGQGTDTQYF
TRBV6-5	-	TRBD1	TRBJ2-7	TGTGCCAGCAGTAATGGACAGGGATATCCCTACGAGCAGTACTTC	CASSNGQGYPYEQYF
TRBV18	-	-	TRBJ2-7	TGTGCCAGCTCACCGGGCGGGTCCTACGAGCAGTACTTC	CASSPGGSYEQYF
TRBV27	-	TRBD1	TRBJ2-5	TGTGCCAGCAGTTTACGGGACAGGGCCCAGGAAGAGACCCAGTACTTC	CASSLRDRAQEETQYF
TRBV6-1	-	-	TRBJ1-4	TGTGCCAGCAGTGAATTTATGAGACAGTCTACTGAAAAACTGTTTTTT	CASSEFMRQSTEKLFF
TRBV5-1	-	TRBD1	TRBJ1-4	TGCGCCAGCAGCTCCCGGCAGGGGGCCCGCACTAATGAAAAACTGTTTTTT	CASSSRQGARTNEKLFF
TRBV23-1	once	TRBD2	TRBJ2-2	TGCGCCAGCGGGAAACAGACTAGCGGGAGGAATGCCGGGGAGCTGTTTTTT	CASGKQTSGRNAGELFF
TRBV10-3	-	-	TRBJ1-4	TGTGCCACGAGTATGGGGACGGTCGATAATGAAAAACTGTTTTTT	CATSMGTVDNEKLFF
TRBV5-1	-	-	TRBJ2-5	TGCGCCAGCAGCTTTCAGTTCCAAGAGACCCAGTACTTC	CASSFQFQETQYF
TRBV7-2	once	TRBD1	TRBJ2-3	TGTGCCAGCAGCACGGACAGGTTCAAGGATACGCAGTATTTT	CASSTDRFKDTQYF
TRBV7-2	-	TRBD1	TRBJ1-1	TGTGCCAGCAGCGTACAGGGGAAGAACACTGAAGCTTTCTTT	CASSVQGKNTEAFF
TRBV11-3	-	TRBD1	TRBJ2-6	TGTGCCAGCAGCTTAGCGGGGACAGCTGGGGCCAACGTCCTGACTTTC	CASSLAGTAGANVLTF
TRBV5-8	-	-	TRBJ2-3	TGTGCCAGCAGCTTGCTGGGGGCCGTTGGCACAGATACGCAGTATTTT	CASSLLGAVGTDTQYF
TRBV21-1	-	-	TRBJ2-5	TGTGCCAGCAGCAAAGGACTGATACAAGAGACCCAGTACTTC	CASSKGLIQETQYF
TRBV18	-	-	TRBJ2-7	TGTGCCAGCTCAGTAGGACAGCCCTACGAGCAGTACTTC	CASSVGQPYEQYF
TRBV25-1	-	TRBD1	TRBJ2-7	TGTGCCAGCAGTGAATGGTCGGGGACAGGGGCCTACGAGCAGTACTTC	CASSEWSGTGAYEQYF
TRBV5-1	-	TRBD2	TRBJ2-5	TGCGCCAGCAGCTTAACTAGCGGGGTGGCCCAAGAGACCCAGTACTTC	CASSLTSGVAQETQYF
TRBV2	-	-	TRBJ1-6	TGTGCCAGCAGTCCAGAATATAATTCACCCCTCCACTTT	CASSPEYNSPLHF
TRBV5-4	-	-	TRBJ1-5	TGTGCCAGCAGCTTGGACAATCAGCCCCAGCATTTT	CASSLDNQPQHF
TRBV6-5	-	-	TRBJ1-6	TGTGCCAGCAGTTTAGAAGGCTCCCGTAATTCACCCCTCCACTTT	CASSLEGSRNSPLHF
TRBV27	-	TRBD2	TRBJ2-3	TGTGCCAGCAGTTTGGGACTAGCGGGATATACGCAGTATTTT	CASSLGLAGYTQYF
TRBV18	-	-	TRBJ1-1	TGTGCCAGCTCACCGGGTTTTGGAACTGAAGCTTTCTTT	CASSPGFGTEAFF
TRBV5-1	-	TRBD1	TRBJ2-7	TGCGCCAGCAGCGGGGGCAGGGACAGTGCTTACGAGCAGTACTTC	CASSGGRDSAYEQYF
TRBV5-1	-	TRBD2	TRBJ2-2	TGCGCCAGCAGCTGGACTAGCGGGTCCCCGAACACCGGGGAGCTGTTTTTT	CASSWTSGSPNTGELFF
TRBV7-2	-	-	TRBJ2-3	TGTGCCAGCAGCCCCGGACCCGGCCGACTAACGGATACGCAGTATTTT	CASSPGPGRLTDTQYF
TRBV9	-	-	TRBJ2-1	TGTGCCAGCAGCGTAGCTGGTGCGAAAATAGTCGCTGAGCAGTTCTTC	CASSVAGAKIVAEQFF
TRBV11-1	-	TRBD2	TRBJ2-7	TGTGCCAGCAGCTTTGCCGGGGGGGCTCCCTACGAGCAGTACTTC	CASSFAGGAPYEQYF
TRBV6-6	-	-	TRBJ2-1	TGTGCCAGCAGTTACTCCCCCCCGGTCAGCTATGAGCAGTTCTTC	CASSYSPPVSYEQFF
TRBV19	-	TRBD1	TRBJ1-2	TGTGCCAGTAGTACGGACAGGATAGTTGGCTACACCTTC	CASSTDRIVGYTF
TRBV19	-	TRBD1	TRBJ1-4	TGTGCCAGTAGTATAGGGGACAGGGGGCTCGAAAAACTGTTTTTT	CASSIGDRGLEKLFF
TRBV10-3	-	TRBD1	TRBJ2-1	TGTGCCATCAGTTCCGGGACAGGCACCAATGAGCAGTTCTTC	CAISSGTGTNEQFF
TRBV29-1	-	TRBD1	TRBJ2-5	TGCAGCGTTGGACAGGGGGCTGAGGAGACCCAGTACTTC	CSVGQGAEETQYF
TRBV10-3	few	-	TRBJ2-1	TGTGCCATCAGAAAGGGCGAATCCTACAATGAGCAGTTCTTC	CAIRKGESYNEQFF
TRBV7-3	-	TRBD2	TRBJ2-1	TGTGCCAGCAGACAGCGGGAGAGTGCCTACAATGAGCAGTTCTTC	CASRQRESAYNEQFF
TRBV5-1	-	-	TRBJ1-3	TGCGCCAGCAGCTTGGACCCGCCGGGGGGAAACACCATATATTTT	CASSLDPPGGNTIYF